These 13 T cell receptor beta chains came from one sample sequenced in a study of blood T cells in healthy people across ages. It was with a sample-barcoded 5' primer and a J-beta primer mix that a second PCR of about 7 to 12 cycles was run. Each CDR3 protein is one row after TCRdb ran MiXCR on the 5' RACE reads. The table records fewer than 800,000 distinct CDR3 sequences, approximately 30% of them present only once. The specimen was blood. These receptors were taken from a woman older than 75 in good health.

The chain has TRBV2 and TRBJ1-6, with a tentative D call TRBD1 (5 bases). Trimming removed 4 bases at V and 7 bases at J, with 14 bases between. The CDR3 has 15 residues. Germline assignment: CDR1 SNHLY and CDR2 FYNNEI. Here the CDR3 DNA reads TGTGCCAGCAGTGTCGGAGGGGTTGGAAATTCACCCCTCCACTTT. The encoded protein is CASSVGGVGNSPLHF. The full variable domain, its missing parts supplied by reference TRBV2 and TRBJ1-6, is EPEVTQTPSHQVTQMGQEVILRCVPISNHLYFYWYRQILGQKVEFLVSFYNNEISEKSEIFDDQFSVERPDGSNFTLKIRSTKLEDSAMYFCASSVGGVGNSPLHFGNGTRLTVT.

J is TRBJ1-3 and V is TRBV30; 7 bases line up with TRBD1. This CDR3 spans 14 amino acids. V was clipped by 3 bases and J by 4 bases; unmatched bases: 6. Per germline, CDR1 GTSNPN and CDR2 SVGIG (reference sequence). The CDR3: CAWSPGGRGNTIYF. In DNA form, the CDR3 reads TGTGCCTGGAGCCCAGGGGGGAGAGGAAACACCATATATTTT.

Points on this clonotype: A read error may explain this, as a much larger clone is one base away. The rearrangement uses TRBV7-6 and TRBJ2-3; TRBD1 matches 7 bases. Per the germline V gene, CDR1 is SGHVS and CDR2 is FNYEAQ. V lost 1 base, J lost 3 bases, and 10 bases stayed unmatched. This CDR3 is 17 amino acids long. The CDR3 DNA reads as TGTGCCAGCAGCTTAGGTACTATAGGGGGCACGACAGATACGCAGTATTTT. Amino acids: CASSLGTIGGTTDTQYF.

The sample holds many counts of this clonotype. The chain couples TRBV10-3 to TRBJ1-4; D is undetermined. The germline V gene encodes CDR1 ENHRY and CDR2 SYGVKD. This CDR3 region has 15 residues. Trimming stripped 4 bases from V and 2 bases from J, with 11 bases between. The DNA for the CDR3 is TGTGCCATCAGTGTCGGGCGGGCGACTAATGAAAAACTGTTTTTT. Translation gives CAISVGRATNEKLFF.

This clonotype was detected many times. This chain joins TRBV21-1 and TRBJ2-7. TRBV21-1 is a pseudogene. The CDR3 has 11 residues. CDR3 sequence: CASQRVFEQYF. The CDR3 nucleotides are TGTGCCAGCCAAAGGGTTTTCGAGCAGTACTTC.

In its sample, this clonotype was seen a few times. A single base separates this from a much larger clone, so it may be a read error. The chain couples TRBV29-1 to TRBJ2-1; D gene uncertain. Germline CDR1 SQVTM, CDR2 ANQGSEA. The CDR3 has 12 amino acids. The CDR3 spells CSGEDGGNEQFF. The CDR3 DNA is TGCAGCGGTGAAGATGGCGGCAATGAGCAGTTCTTC.

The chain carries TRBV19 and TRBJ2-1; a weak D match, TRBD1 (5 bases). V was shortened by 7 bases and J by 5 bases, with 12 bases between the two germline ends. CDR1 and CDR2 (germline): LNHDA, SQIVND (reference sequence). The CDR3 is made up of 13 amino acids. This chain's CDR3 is CASNVGQNNEQFF. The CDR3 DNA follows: TGTGCCAGTAACGTCGGACAAAACAATGAGCAGTTCTTC.

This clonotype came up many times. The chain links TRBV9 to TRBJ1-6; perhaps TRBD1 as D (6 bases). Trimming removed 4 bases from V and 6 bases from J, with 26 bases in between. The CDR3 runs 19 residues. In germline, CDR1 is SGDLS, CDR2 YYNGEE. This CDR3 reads CASSTSLGGAGESNSPLHF. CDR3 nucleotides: TGTGCCAGCAGCACTTCCCTGGGGGGGGCAGGGGAGAGTAATTCACCCCTCCACTTT.

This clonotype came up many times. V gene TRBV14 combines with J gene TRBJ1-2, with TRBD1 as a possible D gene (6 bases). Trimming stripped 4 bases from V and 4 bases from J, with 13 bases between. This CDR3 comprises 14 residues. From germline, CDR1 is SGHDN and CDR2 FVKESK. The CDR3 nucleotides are TGTGCCAGCAGCCTCAACCGGGACACCTATGGCTACACCTTC. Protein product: CASSLNRDTYGYTF.

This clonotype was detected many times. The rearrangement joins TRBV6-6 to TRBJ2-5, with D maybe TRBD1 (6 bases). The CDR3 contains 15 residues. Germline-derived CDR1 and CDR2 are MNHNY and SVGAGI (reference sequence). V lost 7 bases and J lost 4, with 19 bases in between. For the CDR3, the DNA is TGTGCCAGCACCCCCGGGATTGGGGGCGGAGAGACCCAGTACTTC. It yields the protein CASTPGIGGGETQYF.

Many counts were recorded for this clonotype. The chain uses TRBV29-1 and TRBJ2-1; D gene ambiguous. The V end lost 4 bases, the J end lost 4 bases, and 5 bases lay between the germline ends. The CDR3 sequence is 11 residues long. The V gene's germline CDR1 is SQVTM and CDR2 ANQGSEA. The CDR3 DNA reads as TGCAGCGTTGTTCCATACAATGAGCAGTTCTTC. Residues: CSVVPYNEQFF.

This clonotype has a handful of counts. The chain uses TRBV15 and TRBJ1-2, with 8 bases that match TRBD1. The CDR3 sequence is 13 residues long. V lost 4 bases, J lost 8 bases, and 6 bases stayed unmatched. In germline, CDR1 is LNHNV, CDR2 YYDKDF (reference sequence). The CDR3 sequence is CATSIRTGSGYTF. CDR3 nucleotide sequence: TGTGCCACCAGCATTCGGACAGGGTCGGGCTACACCTTC.

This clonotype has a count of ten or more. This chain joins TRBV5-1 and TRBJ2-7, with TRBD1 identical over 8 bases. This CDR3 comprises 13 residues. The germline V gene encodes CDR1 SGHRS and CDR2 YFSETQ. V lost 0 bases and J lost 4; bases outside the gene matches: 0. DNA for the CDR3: TGCGCCAGCAGCTTGGGGGACAGGTACGAGCAGTACTTC. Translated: CASSLGDRYEQYF.